The following is a T cell receptor beta chain sequence with its context. Its antigen remains unidentified. Method: immunoSEQ multiplex PCR; TCRdb's copy keeps in-frame clones and lacks some. The sample records about 200,000 clones, roughly 83% being singletons. These data are taken from a study of cytomegalovirus exposure and HLA in healthy donors. Points from the study as a whole: A few chains tied to CMV proved CMV antigen-specific in vitro. The study put 150 or so TCR beta chains on its list as cytomegalovirus-associated. Most TCRs appeared rarely, but some public TCRs recurred in many donors.

The donors were in the approximately 120-subject validation cohort; that cohort was separate from the approximately 730-subject first cohort. The CDR3 is made up of 15 amino acids. Trimming removed 7 bases at V and 3 bases at J, with 16 bases between. Germline V gene lookup returns CDR1 MNHNS and CDR2 SASEGT. The genes are TRBV6-1 and TRBJ1-5; D is unclear. The receptor was isolated from a young woman in good health and CMV-seronegative. The source material was PBMCs. CDR3 coding DNA: TGTGCCAGCACTGAGGTAAGGGATTTCAATCAGCCCCAGCATTTT. Protein: CASTEVRDFNQPQHF.